This T cell receptor beta chain was sequenced in a study of T cell responses to AZD1222 COVID-19 vaccine. On the study more broadly: Pooled samples include second doses given at about 4 or 12 weeks.

Worth noting for this clone: What it binds is not known.

The assay was immunoSEQ multiplex PCR, and TCRdb's table has in-frame clones only and misses some. In the table there are approximately 84,000 clones, 75% to 90% of which are singletons. The CDR3 spans 16 residues. Germline loops: CDR1 SGHNT, CDR2 YYREEE (reference sequence). The J segment lost 5 bases and the V segment lost 8 bases, leaving 18 bases of the junction unmatched. The study's findings and limits: The donors showed a predominance of white British ancestry and of females, with possible underestimation of clonal diversity. Researchers report vaccine-associated CD4 TCRs spanning spike, with dominance at 160-218 and 743-854. Only a handful of AZD1222 recipients were seropositive at baseline.

Sequencing was performed on peripheral blood, taken on day 0 of AZD1222 vaccination. The TCR comes from an adult in good health. The V gene is TRBV5-4, the J gene TRBJ2-7; 8 bases are a match to TRBD2. For the CDR3, the DNA is TGTGCCAGTAGGGCGGGAGGTGCCGAGGGGGATAACGAGCAGTACTTC. Translation gives CASRAGGAEGDNEQYF.